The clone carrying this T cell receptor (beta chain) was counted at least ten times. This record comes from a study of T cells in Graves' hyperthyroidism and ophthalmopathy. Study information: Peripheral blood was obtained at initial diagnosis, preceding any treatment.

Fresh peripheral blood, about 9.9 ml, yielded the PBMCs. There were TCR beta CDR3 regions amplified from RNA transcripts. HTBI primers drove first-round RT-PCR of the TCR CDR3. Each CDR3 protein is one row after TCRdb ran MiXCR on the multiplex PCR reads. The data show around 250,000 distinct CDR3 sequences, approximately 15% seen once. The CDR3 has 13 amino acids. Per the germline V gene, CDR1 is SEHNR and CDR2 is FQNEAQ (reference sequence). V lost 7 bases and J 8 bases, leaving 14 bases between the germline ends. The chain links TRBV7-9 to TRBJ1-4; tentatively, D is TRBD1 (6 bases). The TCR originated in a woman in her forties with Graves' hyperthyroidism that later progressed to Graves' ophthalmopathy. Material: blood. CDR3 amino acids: CASTLGRGEKLFF. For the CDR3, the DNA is TGTGCCAGCACCCTCGGAAGGGGGGAAAAACTGTTTTTT.